The sequence of this T cell receptor beta chain was determined in a study of cytomegalovirus exposure and HLA in healthy donors. Study context: Ancestry clustering placed 81% of approximately 370 genotyped donors in the Caucasian-associated cluster.

This CDR3 has 15 amino acids. Trimming removed 8 bases from V and 0 bases from J; junction bases left unmatched: 6. General observations from the study: As was reported, the classifier diagnosed cytomegalovirus status with high specificity and sensitivity. Immune exposure information available was restricted to CMV serostatus.

PCR amplification relied on 60 Vbeta primers (plus 13 Jbeta primers). Libraries were prepared by immunoSEQ multiplex PCR; TCRdb keeps only in-frame clonotypes and omits some of them. The table lists 160,000 or so clones, roughly 80% of them singletons. This clone has only one observation. Antigen specificity is unknown. The sequencing input was PBMCs. The J gene is TRBJ2-2, the V gene TRBV23-1; 7 bases map to TRBD2. TRBV23-1 is noted as an ORF with a role that remains uncertain. The receptor was isolated from a woman in her 30s in good health and CMV-seropositive. DNA of the CDR3: TGCGCCAGCTGGGGGGAGGGACCGAACACCGGGGAGCTGTTTTTT. Translation gives CASWGEGPNTGELFF.